This entry lists 15 T cell receptor beta chains sequenced from one sample in a study of T cells in women clearing cervical HPV infection. TCRdb's copy holds only in-frame clones and misses some; the assay was immunoSEQ multiplex PCR. This repertoire includes 40,000 to 60,000 clones. Sample: blood buffy coat. The receptor set was obtained from a woman between 18 and 69 years old with a cervical HPV16 infection that either progressed to CIN3+ or cleared (not recorded which).

Notes on this clone: The read terminates 3 residues before the CDR3 end, so the remaining end is supplied by the germline J gene. This chain uses TRBV5-8 with TRBJ2-7; 9 nucleotides align to TRBD2. Germline CDR1 SGHTS, CDR2 YDEGEE. This CDR3 has 14 residues. V lost 4 bases, J lost 1 base, and 3 bases stayed unmatched. The CDR3 sequence is CASSPRGGSYEQYF. The sequenced CDR3 bases are TGTGCCAGCAGCCCGCGGGGGGGGTCCTACGAG.

As concerns this clone: The observed sequence ends 3 residues before the CDR3 terminus, with the missing tail filled in from the germline J gene. V usage is TRBV5-6 and J usage is TRBJ2-1; weak D call: TRBD1 (5 bases). The CDR3 is made up of 15 amino acids. CDR1 and CDR2 from the germline V gene are SGHDT and YYEEEE. V was cut by 3 bases and J by 5 bases, with 15 bases left in between. The CDR3 DNA, read in part, is TGTGCCAGCAGCTCCTACCACAGGCCCCACAATGAG. It yields the protein CASSSYHRPHNE. The full CDR3 protein is CASSSYHRPHNEQFF.

On this clone itself: The CDR3 end lies 3 residues beyond the end of the read and is filled in from the germline J gene. The chain carries TRBV24-1 and TRBJ2-5; 9 bases line up with TRBD1. V shed 3 bases and J 1 base; nucleotides not matched to a gene: 5. Germline V gene sequence: CDR1 KGHDR, CDR2 SFDVKD. The CDR3 totals 16 residues. The sequenced CDR3 bases are TGTGCCACCAGTGATGGCCGGGACAGGGTCCAAGAGACC. Its protein is CATSDGRDRVQET. The full-length CDR3 reads as CATSDGRDRVQETQYF.

To note about this clone: The read finishes 3 residues shy of the CDR3 end, and the germline J gene is used to complete it. The V call is TRBV7-9, the J call TRBJ1-2; D is ambiguous. Trimming removed 4 bases at V and 6 bases at J, with 3 bases between. CDR3 length equals 10 residues. Germline V gives CDR1 SEHNR, CDR2 FQNEAQ (reference sequence). CDR3 DNA (partial): TGTGCCAGCAGCTCGGATGGC. Translated: CASSSDG. The CDR3 reads in full as CASSSDGYTF. Based on the CDR3 plus reference TRBV7-9 and TRBJ1-2, the full variable domain is DTGVSQNPRHKITKRGQNVTFRCDPISEHNRLYWYRQTLGQGPEFLTYFQNEAQLEKSRLLSDRFSAERPKGSFSTLEIQRTEQGDSAMYLCASSSDGYTFGSGTRLTVV.

With regard to this clone: The sequence runs out 3 residues before the end of the CDR3; the remainder is reconstructed from the germline J gene. The V gene is TRBV7-9, the J gene TRBJ2-2; D uncertain. Germline CDR1 is SEHNR and CDR2 is FQNEAQ (reference sequence). The CDR3 length is 12 residues. The ends were cut back, 6 bases at V and 7 bases at J, with 9 bases in the middle. This CDR3 is CASRLLDGELFF. The CDR3 bases that were read are TGTGCCAGCAGACTACTGGACGGGGAG.

Details on this clone: Sequencing ends 3 residues short of the CDR3 end; the germline J gene provides the rest. The J gene is TRBJ2-7, the V gene TRBV11-2, with D perhaps matching TRBD1 (6 bases). V shed 8 bases and J shed 2 bases, with 16 bases lying between them. The CDR3 covers 14 residues. Germline loops: CDR1 SGHAT, CDR2 FQNNGV. This CDR3 is CASALNRVPYEQYF. The sequenced CDR3 bases are TGTGCCAGCGCACTAAACAGGGTTCCCTACGAG. Full variable domain (outside the CDR3, taken from reference TRBV11-2 and TRBJ2-7): EAGVAQSPRYKIIEKRQSVAFWCNPISGHATLYWYQQILGQGPKLLIQFQNNGVVDDSQLPKDRFSAERLKGVDSTLKIQPAKLEDSAVYLCASALNRVPYEQYFGPGTRLTVT.

A word on this clone: Read coverage stops 3 residues before the CDR3 terminus; the germline J gene supplies the remainder. The rearrangement uses TRBV11-2 and TRBJ2-5, with D uncertain. CDR3 size: 13 residues. Per germline, CDR1 SGHAT and CDR2 FQNNGV. V shed 1 base and J shed 3 bases, with 6 bases lying between them. The sequenced part of the CDR3 DNA is TGTGCCAGCAGCTTAGTGGCGGAAGAGACC. Translated, it gives CASSLVAEET. Given in full, the CDR3 is CASSLVAEETQYF.

Turning to this clone: The CDR3 end lies 3 residues beyond the end of the read and is filled in from the germline J gene. The J gene is TRBJ1-2, the V gene TRBV6-2 or TRBV6-3; 9 bases are a match to TRBD1. The ends lost 6 bases at V and 4 bases at J; junction bases unmatched: 6. The CDR3 spans 14 residues. Germline V lookup: CDR1 MNHEY, CDR2 SVGEGT. The CDR3 reads CASRWTGVSYGYTF. Incomplete CDR3 DNA: TGTGCCAGCAGATGGACAGGGGTTAGCTATGGC.

On this clone: Read sequence stops 3 residues before the CDR3 end, and the germline J gene provides the missing end. The chain recombines TRBV19 with TRBJ2-3, with 14 nucleotides matching TRBD2. CDR3 size: 20 residues. Germline V gene sequence: CDR1 LNHDA, CDR2 SQIVND (reference sequence). The part of the CDR3 DNA that was read is TGTGCCAGTAGCCTAAGGACTAGCGGGGGGCCCAACCTACCCCGTGGGACG. As protein: CASSLRTSGGPNLPRGT. The full-length CDR3 reads as CASSLRTSGGPNLPRGTQYF.

Notes on this clone: Coverage ceases 3 residues before the CDR3 finishes, and the germline J gene fills in the end. This chain connects TRBV11-2 to TRBJ1-1, with D possibly TRBD1 on 5 matching bases. Per the germline V gene, CDR1 is SGHAT and CDR2 is FQNNGV. V lost 1 base and J 4 bases, leaving 7 bases between the germline ends. The CDR3 sequence is 13 residues long. The CDR3 bases that were read are TGTGCCAGCAGCTTAGCCGGGGGCACTGAA. Translation gives CASSLAGGTE. The entire CDR3 sequence reads CASSLAGGTEAFF.

Of note for this clone: The read falls 3 residues short of the CDR3 end, and the missing part is taken from the germline J gene. The V call is TRBV2, the J call TRBJ2-2; TRBD1 aligns across 9 bases. This CDR3 region has 18 residues. The germline CDR1 and CDR2 sequences are SNHLY and FYNNEI. V was clipped by 6 bases and J by 8 bases; unmatched bases: 19. The sequenced part of the CDR3 DNA is TGTGCCAGCAGCGTGCTACTGACAGGGGGGGTCTCTTCAGGGGAG. This sequence encodes CASSVLLTGGVSSGE. The full CDR3 reads CASSVLLTGGVSSGELFF.

For this clone: The observed sequence ends 3 residues before the CDR3 terminus, with the missing tail filled in from the germline J gene. The rearrangement joins TRBV5-1 to TRBJ2-1; possibly TRBD1 for D (5 bases). The CDR3 spans 16 residues. CDR1 and CDR2 from the germline V gene are SGHRS and YFSETQ. V lost 0 bases and J lost 6, with 16 bases in between. The CDR3 loop is CASSLGPQGRSNEQFF. The covered CDR3 bases are TGCGCCAGCAGCTTGGGCCCTCAGGGTCGCTCCAATGAG.

The CDR3 DNA, read in part, is TGTGCCAGCAGCTTCGGACACAGCACAGATACG. Translated: CASSFGHSTDT. The whole CDR3 protein is CASSFGHSTDTQYF. This sequence joins TRBV7-9 and TRBJ2-3; perhaps TRBD1 as D (5 bases). The CDR3 extends 3 residues past the end of the read, so its final part is completed from the germline J gene. This CDR3 contains 14 residues. Germline lookup yields CDR1 SEHNR and CDR2 FQNEAQ (reference sequence). Trimming took off 3 bases at V and 0 bases at J, with 7 bases between the two ends.

As regards this clone: The missing CDR3 end, 3 residues past where the read stops, is filled in from the germline J gene. The V and J genes are TRBV14 and TRBJ1-6; maybe TRBD1 (6 bases). The germline V and J ends were trimmed by 3 bases and 7 bases, with 16 bases remaining between them. CDR3 length equals 16 residues. Germline values: CDR1 SGHDN, CDR2 FVKESK. The CDR3 region is CASSQRQGRRNSPLHF. The covered CDR3 bases are TGTGCCAGCAGCCAGCGTCAGGGGCGTCGGAATTCACCC.

About this clone itself: The read ends 3 residues shy of where the CDR3 ends; the end is completed using the germline J gene. The chain joins TRBV20-1 to TRBJ1-5; 8 bases are shared with TRBD1. CDR1 and CDR2 (germline): DFQATT, SNEGSKA (reference sequence). This CDR3 spans 13 amino acids. The V gene end was trimmed by 2 bases and the J gene end by 5 bases; junction bases not matched to a gene: 2. CDR3: CSARLTGDQPQHF. The part of the CDR3 DNA that was read is TGCAGTGCTAGACTGACAGGGGATCAGCCC.